These 15 T cell receptor beta chains came from one sample sequenced in a study of blood T cell repertoires in COVID-19. Sequenced by immunoSEQ multiplex PCR; TCRdb stores in-frame clones only, minus some. The top ten hold under 1.2% of the sample, which has about 380,000 clones, approximately 80% seen once. Input material: peripheral blood. The receptors were sampled from a human donor with acute or convalescent COVID-19. The donor label of this sample is uncertain.

The chain couples TRBV19 to TRBJ2-3; tentatively, D is TRBD1 (5 bases). Trimming left V 7 bases short and J 5 bases short, with 13 bases between. The CDR3 contains 13 residues. CDR1 and CDR2 from the germline V gene are LNHDA and SQIVND (reference sequence). The CDR3 region has the DNA TGTGCCAGTATAGGGCAGGGTAAAGATACGCAGTATTTT. It encodes CASIGQGKDTQYF. The entire variable domain, with the rest obtained from reference TRBV19 and TRBJ2-3, is as follows: DGGITQSPKYLFRKEGQNVTLSCEQNLNHDAMYWYRQDPGQGLRLIYYSQIVNDFQKGDIAEGYSVSREKKESFPLTVTSAQKNPTAFYLCASIGQGKDTQYFGPGTRLTVL.

The genes are TRBV23-1 and TRBJ1-4; D gene uncertain. TRBV23-1 is classed as an ORF, of uncertain function. The V and J ends lost 3 bases and 8 bases respectively, with 10 bases between them. The CDR3 runs to 13 residues. CDR3 sequence: CASSQGEGEKLFF. The CDR3 bases are TGCGCCAGCAGTCAGGGAGAAGGAGAAAAACTGTTTTTT.

CDR3 sequence reads: CASSLGAARDTQYF. For the CDR3, the DNA is TGTGCCAGCAGCTTAGGGGCAGCCCGAGATACCCAGTACTTC. The J gene is TRBJ2-5, the V gene TRBV7-8; D call uncertain. CDR1 is SGHVS and CDR2 is FQNEAQ in the germline V gene. Trimming cost V 1 base and J 8 bases, with 14 bases left between them. The CDR3 totals 14 residues.

This chain links TRBV6-5 with TRBJ1-2; the match to TRBD1 covers 7 bases. V dropped 2 bases and J dropped 4; count of bases not matched to a gene: 10. This CDR3 spans 16 amino acids. CDR1 MNHEY and CDR2 SVGAGI come from the germline V gene. The CDR3 region has the DNA TGTGCCAGCAGTTACGGGGGACAGAGTACCTTCTATGGCTACACCTTC. This translates into CASSYGGQSTFYGYTF.

The chain uses TRBV6-5 and TRBJ2-7, with 7 bases fitting TRBD2. Germline CDR1 and CDR2: MNHEY and SVGAGI. CDR3 length: 13 amino acids. V trimming: 10 bases; J trimming: 2 bases; junction bases outside the gene matches: 8. This chain's CDR3 is CAITSENAYEQYF. The CDR3 DNA reads TGTGCCATTACTAGCGAGAACGCCTACGAGCAGTACTTC.

The rearrangement joins TRBV6-5 to TRBJ2-1; D is perhaps TRBD2 (5 bases). Trimming took off 6 bases at V and 5 bases at J, with 14 bases between the two ends. Germline CDR1 is MNHEY and CDR2 is SVGAGI. The CDR3 is made up of 14 amino acids. The CDR3 nucleotides are TGTGCCAGCAGCGCGCGGAGGCGGGACAATGAGCAGTTCTTC. Amino acids: CASSARRRDNEQFF.

J is TRBJ1-2 and V is TRBV29-1; TRBD1 aligns across 7 bases. Trimming took 5 bases from V and 7 from J; bases not matched to a gene: 7. CDR1 is SQVTM, CDR2 ANQGSEA, per germline. This CDR3 has 12 amino acids. The CDR3 nucleotides are TGCAGCGTTCGATCTCACAGGGGTGGCTACACCTTC. Protein sequence: CSVRSHRGGYTF.

The chain couples TRBV3-1 (or the pseudogene TRBV3-2) to TRBJ2-3; 10 bases align to TRBD2. Germline values: CDR1 LGHDT, CDR2 YNNKEL (reference sequence). This CDR3 has 19 amino acids. Losses at the gene ends were 2 bases for V and 6 bases for J; bases not matched to a gene: 17. In nucleotides, the CDR3 is TGTGCCAGCAGCCAACGTAGCGGGAGGCCCACCAGTACTTTCGATACGCAGTATTTT. Its translation: CASSQRSGRPTSTFDTQYF.

This chain joins TRBV30 and TRBJ1-2; 7 nucleotides align to TRBD1. The V and J ends lost 0 bases and 2 bases, in that order; junction bases with no gene match: 3. The CDR3 totals 14 residues. The germline V gene encodes CDR1 GTSNPN and CDR2 SVGIG (reference sequence). CDR3 DNA: TGTGCCTGGAGTGTTGGGACAGTGAACTATGGCTACACCTTC. The encoded protein is CAWSVGTVNYGYTF.

The gene calls are TRBV11-2 and TRBJ2-3, with D hard to call. The CDR3 contains 15 residues. The germline V gene has CDR1 SGHAT and CDR2 FQNNGV. V was trimmed by 0 bases and J by 3 bases, leaving 10 bases between them. The CDR3 here is CASSLEGLTTDTQYF. The CDR3 region has the DNA TGTGCCAGCAGCTTAGAGGGCCTAACGACAGATACGCAGTATTTT.

Remarks on this clone: A read error may explain this, as a much larger clone is one base away. V usage is TRBV5-1 and J usage is TRBJ1-3; 10 bases match TRBD1. With 5 bases clipped from V and 2 bases from J, the junction kept 1 base outside the gene matches. Germline CDR1 is SGHRS and CDR2 is YFSETQ. The CDR3 is 14 amino acids. The CDR3 bases are TGCGCCAGCAGTGGGACAGGGGCTGGAAACACCATATATTTT. Protein product: CASSGTGAGNTIYF.

V gene TRBV13 combines with J gene TRBJ2-1; weak D call: TRBD1 (5 bases). Trimming left V 3 bases short and J 8 bases short, with 14 bases between. The CDR3 consists of 14 residues. Germline CDR1 PRHDT, CDR2 FYEKMQ (reference sequence). Here the CDR3 DNA reads TGTGCCAGCAGCTTTAGCAGGGTAGGTGATGAGCAGTTCTTC. As protein: CASSFSRVGDEQFF. The full variable domain, completed using reference TRBV13 and TRBJ2-1, is AAGVIQSPRHLIKEKRETATLKCYPIPRHDTVYWYQQGPGQDPQFLISFYEKMQSDKGSIPDRFSAQQFSDYHSELNMSSLELGDSALYFCASSFSRVGDEQFFGPGTRLTVL.

This chain uses TRBV3-1 (or the pseudogene TRBV3-2) with TRBJ2-5; D gene uncertain. The CDR3 totals 13 residues. Trimming pared 1 base from V and 4 bases from J, leaving 7 bases between. The germline CDR1 and CDR2 sequences are LGHDT and YNNKEL (reference sequence). Here the CDR3 DNA reads TGTGCCAGCAGCCAAGTTTCCGTAGAGACCCAGTACTTC. Translated, it gives CASSQVSVETQYF.

V is TRBV7-8 and J is TRBJ2-2; D not resolved. V was shortened by 3 bases and J by 0 bases, with 8 bases between the two germline ends. Germline lookup yields CDR1 SGHVS and CDR2 FQNEAQ. This CDR3 is built from 15 residues. The CDR3: CASSLGEPNTGELFF. CDR3 in DNA: TGTGCCAGCAGCTTGGGCGAGCCGAACACCGGGGAGCTGTTTTTT.

The V call is TRBV28, the J call TRBJ1-3, with D maybe TRBD1 (5 bases). The CDR3 totals 14 residues. Germline V lookup: CDR1 MDHEN, CDR2 SYDVKM. With 5 bases removed from V and 1 base from J, the gap between germline ends came to 9 bases. CDR3 coding DNA: TGTGCCAGCAGTCCAGGGTTTTCTGGAAACACCATATATTTT. This encodes CASSPGFSGNTIYF.